Below, 16 T cell receptor beta chains from the same sample are listed, as sequenced in a study of molecular identifiers for immune sequencing clone quantification (dated by TCRdb to between 2017 and 2018). The protocol used for the library was PCR. Sequenced using an Illumina HiSeq 4000. In-frame beta chains were kept once TCRdb had trimmed the public reads at Q25 with fastp and called clones with MiXCR. Rows with a matching CDR3 protein are joined into one entry that keeps the most common DNA and genes. Recorded for this sample are under 600,000 distinct CDR3 sequences; roughly 23% of them occurred a single time. The ten most abundant clones make up about 0.8% of the sample. Material for sequencing was naive CD8+ T cells from blood, with Jurkat cell RNA spiked in. The sample's cell subset or site, from its label and the paper: FACS-sorted CD8+CD4-CCR7+CD45RA+ naive T cells. All receptors derive from a human donor in good health. Some libraries in this study had Jurkat cell RNA spiked in.

The chain uses TRBV20-1 and TRBJ1-2; TRBD1 aligns across 7 bases. Germline V gene lookup returns CDR1 DFQATT and CDR2 SNEGSKA (reference sequence). Trimming at V came to 0 bases and at J to 6 bases, leaving 10 bases not matched to a gene. This CDR3 has 15 residues. As DNA, the CDR3 is TGCAGTGCTAGAGATTTGAGGGAAGGGGGCCATGGCTACACCTTC. Protein product: CSARDLREGGHGYTF.

V gene TRBV6-1 combines with J gene TRBJ2-1; the D is unclear. CDR1 is MNHNS and CDR2 is SASEGT in the germline V gene. With 8 bases removed from V and 3 bases from J, the gap between germline ends came to 14 bases. The CDR3 totals 14 residues. CDR3: CASLSFSFYNEQFF. CDR3 nucleotides: TGTGCCAGCCTCTCCTTCAGTTTCTACAATGAGCAGTTCTTC.

This clonotype was observed many times. The chain uses TRBV7-6 and TRBJ1-1, with no clear D. CDR1 and CDR2 (germline): SGHVS, FNYEAQ. This CDR3 has 13 residues. V shed 5 bases and J shed 2 bases, with 9 bases lying between them. The CDR3 region has the DNA TGTGCCAGCAGCCGCGGGGTTAACACTGAAGCTTTCTTT. Translated, it gives CASSRGVNTEAFF.

Only a few counts were recorded for this clonotype. V is TRBV9 and J is TRBJ2-7, with a tentative D call TRBD2 (6 bases). V gave up 0 bases and J gave up 2 bases, with 12 bases separating them. The CDR3 consists of 15 residues. CDR1 and CDR2 from the germline V gene are SGDLS and YYNGEE. The DNA of the CDR3 is TGTGCCAGCAGCGTAGCTCCTAGCGCGACCTACGAGCAGTACTTC. This codes for CASSVAPSATYEQYF.

This clonotype was found a few times. The chain recombines TRBV9 with TRBJ2-3; 8 bases are a match to TRBD2. CDR1 and CDR2 (germline): SGDLS, YYNGEE. This CDR3 is 16 amino acids long. V shed 3 bases and J 3 bases; nucleotides not matched to a gene: 9. For the CDR3, the DNA is TGTGCCAGCAGCGGTGGTTGGGCTAGCGGGACAGATACGCAGTATTTT. Translating it yields CASSGGWASGTDTQYF.

In the case of this clonotype: A much larger clone sits a single nucleotide away, making a read error possible. The rearrangement joins TRBV4-1 to TRBJ1-1, with D uncertain. Germline V gene sequence: CDR1 MGHRA, CDR2 YSYEKL. The CDR3 contains 13 residues. CDR3 DNA sequence: TGCGCCGGCAGCCAAGCCTCCAGACCTGAAGCTTTCTTT. Protein sequence: CAGSQASRPEAFF.

The chain is built from TRBV19 and TRBJ1-2; 9 positions agree with TRBD1. The CDR3 sequence is 14 residues long. V lost 5 bases to trimming and J lost 4 bases; unmatched junction nucleotides: 5. In germline, CDR1 is LNHDA, CDR2 SQIVND (reference sequence). This CDR3 reads CASSLQGAAYGYTF. CDR3 bases: TGTGCCAGTAGTCTACAGGGGGCCGCCTATGGCTACACCTTC.

The sample holds many counts of this clonotype. The chain links TRBV29-1 to TRBJ2-2; 8 positions agree with TRBD1. The length of the CDR3 is 15 residues. With V trimmed by 4 bases and J by 1 base, 5 bases remained unmatched. Germline V lookup: CDR1 SQVTM, CDR2 ANQGSEA. The CDR3 loop is CSVVGQGQNTGELFF. DNA for the CDR3: TGCAGCGTTGTTGGACAGGGACAGAACACCGGGGAGCTGTTTTTT.

V gene TRBV4-2 combines with J gene TRBJ2-7; 7 nucleotides line up with TRBD2. The junction had 4 bases not matched to a gene; V was cut back by 0 bases and J by 2 bases. The CDR3 consists of 15 residues. The germline gives CDR1 LGHNA, CDR2 YNFKEQ. The CDR3 loop is CASSQEGGATYEQYF. The CDR3 nucleotides are TGTGCCAGCAGCCAAGAGGGAGGGGCTACCTACGAGCAGTACTTC.

This clonotype was seen at least ten times. V and J are TRBV9 and TRBJ2-7, with D perhaps TRBD1 or TRBD2 (5 bases each). V lost 3 bases to trimming and J lost 2 bases, with 12 bases between them. Germline lookup yields CDR1 SGDLS and CDR2 YYNGEE. CDR3 length equals 14 residues. CDR3 sequence: CASSAGTPTYEQYF. CDR3 DNA: TGTGCCAGCAGCGCCGGGACGCCTACCTACGAGCAGTACTTC.

For this clonotype: This may be a read error: a much more frequent sequence differs by one nucleotide. The gene calls are TRBV7-6 and TRBJ1-1; 12 nucleotides match TRBD1. CDR3 length equals 18 residues. Germline V gives CDR1 SGHVS, CDR2 FNYEAQ. V was pared by 0 bases and J by 1 base, with 6 bases of the junction left unmatched. DNA of the CDR3: TGTGCCAGCAGCTTAGCGGTAGGGACAGGGGGCGAGAACACTGAAGCTTTCTTT. Translating it yields CASSLAVGTGGENTEAFF. Combining the CDR3 with reference TRBV7-6 and TRBJ1-1 gives the whole variable domain GAGVSQSPRYKVTKRGQDVALRCDPISGHVSLYWYRQALGQGPEFLTYFNYEAQQDKSGLPNDRFSAERPEGSISTLTIQRTEQRDSAMYRCASSLAVGTGGENTEAFFGQGTRLTVV.

Of note for this clonotype: This may arise from a read error, as a much more abundant clone is one base away. The chain links TRBV7-2 to TRBJ2-5; 13 bases map to TRBD2. In germline, CDR1 is SGHTA, CDR2 FQGNSA. V shed 4 bases and J 1 base; nucleotides not matched to a gene: 12. The CDR3 sequence is 19 residues long. The CDR3 spells CASSSFPGTSGVLQETQYF. The CDR3 nucleotides read TGTGCCAGCAGCTCCTTTCCGGGGACTAGCGGGGTCCTCCAAGAGACCCAGTACTTC.

As to this clonotype: A read error is possible here, since a much larger clone lies one base away. This chain links TRBV4-3 with TRBJ2-2, with a weak D call TRBD1 (6 bases). Germline loops: CDR1 LGHNA, CDR2 YSLEER. This CDR3 has 14 amino acids. In DNA, the CDR3 is TGCGCCGGCAGCCAGGGGCAGAACACCGGGGAGCTGTTTTTT. Its translation is CAGSQGQNTGELFF.

This clonotype has just a few counts. The chain is built from TRBV6-2 or TRBV6-3 and TRBJ2-5, with 10 bases fitting TRBD2. V was pared by 0 bases and J by 2 bases, with 6 bases of the junction left unmatched. The CDR3 runs 17 residues. CDR1 is MNHEY and CDR2 is SVGEGT in the germline V gene. The DNA of the CDR3 is TGTGCCAGCAGTTACTCGAGAGATAGCGGGGGGCAAGAGACCCAGTACTTC. This sequence encodes CASSYSRDSGGQETQYF.

This clonotype occurred many times. The V gene is TRBV29-1, the J gene TRBJ2-1; the D is unclear. CDR1 is SQVTM, CDR2 ANQGSEA, per germline. The germline V and J ends were trimmed by 5 bases and 8 bases, with 7 bases remaining between them. The CDR3 spans 10 residues. The CDR3 region has the DNA TGCAGCGTTCGTGTTGATGAGCAGTTCTTC. Protein: CSVRVDEQFF.

In its sample, this clonotype was seen many times. The V gene is TRBV3-1, the J gene TRBJ2-3; 8 nucleotides align to TRBD2. CDR1 and CDR2 (germline): LGHDT, YNNKEL (reference sequence). This CDR3 region has 17 residues. J gave up 6 bases and V 1 base, and 12 bases lay outside the gene matches. The CDR3 region is CASSQGTHGGATDTQYF. The CDR3, as DNA: TGTGCCAGCAGCCAAGGTACTCACGGGGGGGCAACGGATACGCAGTATTTT.